This T cell receptor (beta chain) is from a study of immune characteristics of hereditary and idiopathic chronic pancreatitis. Overall study results and limits: TCRbeta diversity rose and clonality fell in both pancreatitis groups versus controls.

The table came from immunoSEQ multiplex PCR; TCRdb's copy has only in-frame clones and leaves some out. The repertoire has around 1,800 clones, about 80% of them found once; the top ten carry 16%. The pancreas tissue came from patients undergoing total pancreatectomy with islet autotransplantation. Bulk pancreas tissue, not sorted T cells, supplied the genomic DNA for TCR beta sequencing. Note on this clone: Its matching antigen is unknown.

The sequenced material came from pancreas tissue with hereditary chronic pancreatitis. This TCR was sampled from a human donor with chronic pancreatitis.

The CDR3 DNA follows: TGTGCCAGCAGTCCACTCGGAAAGGGAAGGGGCAATCAGCCCCAGCATTTT. This gives the protein CASSPLGKGRGNQPQHF. This chain joins TRBV6-2 or TRBV6-3 and TRBJ1-5; no clear D. Germline V gives CDR1 MNHEY, CDR2 SVGEGT. The CDR3 is 17 amino acids. V was cut by 5 bases and J by 2 bases, with 19 bases left in between.